These 22 T cell receptor beta chains were sequenced from one sample in a study of human T cells and chemical hapten exposure. From the RACE reads, TCRdb called clonotypes with MiXCR, one entry per CDR3 protein. This sample has 99,000 or so distinct CDR3 sequences, with approximately 36% found just once. Time point specified: patch test 3, about 24 weeks after DPC sensitization. Treatment: therapeutic diphenylcyclopropenone sensitization with weekly scalp DPC. Material: whole blood, obtained in connection with sensitization to the hapten diphenylcyclopropenone (DPC). The source is a man aged 40-50 years with alopecia areata. Some clones in this sample may be carry-over from other donors' samples.

This clonotype has more than one count but fewer than ten. The rearrangement links TRBV27 to TRBJ1-2, with 7 bases aligning to TRBD1. Germline CDR1 is MNHEY and CDR2 is SMNVEV (reference sequence). The CDR3 has 13 amino acids. Trimming took 3 bases from V and 4 from J; bases not matched to a gene: 2. The CDR3 nucleotides read TGTGCCAGCAGTTTTACAGGGGCCTATGGCTACACCTTC. This encodes CASSFTGAYGYTF.

This clonotype was recorded a few times. The genes are TRBV28 and TRBJ2-1, with TRBD2 identical over 11 bases. CDR1 and CDR2 from the germline V gene are MDHEN and SYDVKM. The CDR3 has 17 amino acids. J gave up 0 bases and V 5 bases, and 6 bases lay outside the gene matches. CDR3 amino acids: CASSLGGLAASYNEQFF. Written as DNA, the CDR3 is TGTGCCAGCAGTCTAGGGGGACTAGCGGCCTCCTACAATGAGCAGTTCTTC.

The chain recombines TRBV29-1 with TRBJ2-6; 10 positions match TRBD1. The CDR3 is made up of 18 amino acids. Germline CDR1 and CDR2: SQVTM and ANQGSEA. V shed 1 base and J 2 bases; nucleotides not matched to a gene: 8. CDR3 DNA sequence: TGCAGCGTTGAAGGTGGGGGACAGGGGAGAACTGGGGCCAACGTCCTGACTTTC. Translating it yields CSVEGGGQGRTGANVLTF.

This rearrangement joins TRBV11-3 to TRBJ1-4, with TRBD1 matching 11 bases. The CDR3 has 15 residues. V shed 1 base and J 6 bases; nucleotides not matched to a gene: 1. Germline V lookup: CDR1 SGHNT, CDR2 YENEEA. The CDR3 spells CASSLGTGGDEKLFF. The DNA of the CDR3 is TGTGCCAGCAGCTTAGGGACAGGGGGCGATGAAAAACTGTTTTTT.

There are a few counts of this clonotype. This chain links TRBV7-9 with TRBJ1-3; 7 bases fit TRBD1. Germline V lookup: CDR1 SEHNR, CDR2 FQNEAQ (reference sequence). The length of the CDR3 is 15 residues. Unmatched junction bases numbered 5, after V lost 6 bases and J lost 0 bases. The CDR3 bases are TGTGCCAGCAGACCACAGGGGAACTCTGGAAACACCATATATTTT. It encodes CASRPQGNSGNTIYF.

The V and J genes are TRBV29-1 and TRBJ2-5; D possibly corresponds to TRBD1 (5 bases). The V and J ends lost 6 bases and 2 bases respectively, with 13 bases between them. The CDR3 length is 13 residues. Germline CDR1 and CDR2: SQVTM and ANQGSEA. The CDR3 nucleotides read TGCAGCGTGGTCCAGGGTGCACAAGAGACCCAGTACTTC. Protein: CSVVQGAQETQYF.

The rearrangement uses TRBV6-5 and TRBJ1-2, with D possibly TRBD1 on 5 matching bases. Germline V gene data show CDR1 as MNHEY and CDR2 as SVGAGI. The CDR3 consists of 12 residues. V was cut by 6 bases and J by 2 bases, with 7 bases left in between. The CDR3 nucleotides read TGTGCCAGCAGGGGGGGAAACTATGGCTACACCTTC. It codes for CASRGGNYGYTF.

V and J are TRBV7-6 and TRBJ2-3; 8 nucleotides agree with TRBD2. V lost 1 base, J lost 2 bases, and 11 bases stayed unmatched. This CDR3 has 18 residues. From germline, CDR1 is SGHVS and CDR2 FNYEAQ. CDR3 residues: CASSLGSRLASSTDTQYF. CDR3 in DNA: TGTGCCAGCAGCTTAGGTTCCCGACTAGCGAGTTCCACAGATACGCAGTATTTT.

The chain joins TRBV7-9 to TRBJ2-5, with D possibly matching TRBD2 (6 bases). The CDR3 covers 15 residues. In germline, CDR1 is SEHNR, CDR2 FQNEAQ (reference sequence). Trimming cost V 5 bases and J 5 bases, with 18 bases left between them. CDR3 in DNA: TGTGCCAGCAGCCAGGCAGGAGGGATGAGTGAGACCCAGTACTTC. The encoded protein is CASSQAGGMSETQYF.

In this sample, this clonotype turned up a few times. The J gene is TRBJ2-7, the V gene TRBV29-1; perhaps TRBD1 as D (6 bases). From germline, CDR1 is SQVTM and CDR2 ANQGSEA. The ends were cut back, 6 bases at V and 7 bases at J, with 22 bases in the middle. The CDR3 loop spans 14 amino acids. This CDR3 reads CSVARLRTACEQYV. The CDR3 DNA sequence: TGCAGCGTGGCGAGACTCAGGACAGCTTGTGAGCAGTACGTC.

The rearrangement uses TRBV6-5 and TRBJ2-1, with 13 bases lining up with TRBD2. V lost 6 bases and J lost 8; bases outside the gene matches: 4. The CDR3 covers 14 residues. CDR1 and CDR2 (germline): MNHEY, SVGAGI. CDR3 nucleotides: TGTGCCAGCAGGACACTAGCGGGGGGGGATGAGCAGTTCTTC. Its protein product is CASRTLAGGDEQFF.

This clonotype was seen just once. V and J are TRBV7-8 and TRBJ1-1, with D possibly TRBD1 on 6 matching bases. CDR1 is SGHVS and CDR2 is FQNEAQ in the germline V gene. V shed 4 bases and J shed 1 base, with 13 bases lying between them. The length of the CDR3 is 15 residues. Here the CDR3 reads CASSSQQGSNTEAFF. Written as DNA, the CDR3 is TGTGCCAGCAGCTCCCAACAGGGCTCGAACACTGAAGCTTTCTTT.

This clonotype was detected ten times or more. In DNA, the CDR3 is TGTGCCAGCAGCCTTTTAGGGGGAGGGCCCTACAATGAGCAGTTCTTC. Encoded protein: CASSLLGGGPYNEQFF. The J gene is TRBJ2-1, the V gene TRBV7-9; maybe TRBD2 (7 bases). Trimming removed 5 bases from V and 2 bases from J, with 16 bases in between. The CDR3 loop spans 16 amino acids. The V gene's germline CDR1 is SEHNR and CDR2 FQNEAQ (reference sequence).

The gene calls are TRBV6-1 and TRBJ1-2, with D hard to call. Trimming removed 1 base at V and 2 bases at J, with 14 bases between. The CDR3 runs 16 residues. Germline V gene data show CDR1 as MNHNS and CDR2 as SASEGT. CDR3 sequence (DNA): TGTGCCAGCAGTGAAGGAACCCGTGGGCTGAACTATGGCTACACCTTC. It encodes CASSEGTRGLNYGYTF.

This chain links TRBV12-3 or TRBV12-4 with TRBJ2-3, with 7 bases matching TRBD2. This CDR3 contains 16 residues. Trimming removed 6 bases from V and 4 bases from J; junction bases left unmatched: 13. The CDR3 reads CASSRYGGGSADTQYF. The CDR3 region has the DNA TGTGCCAGCAGCCGGTACGGCGGCGGGAGTGCAGATACGCAGTATTTT.

There are a few counts of this clonotype. The chain carries TRBV29-1 and TRBJ2-3; the D gene is possibly TRBD1 (5 bases). With 3 bases removed from V and 5 bases from J, the gap between germline ends came to 12 bases. Germline V gene data show CDR1 as SQVTM and CDR2 as ANQGSEA. The CDR3 length is 13 residues. CDR3 DNA sequence: TGCAGCGTTGAGACTGGGGCTGGAGATACGCAGTATTTT. Residues: CSVETGAGDTQYF.

The chain uses TRBV3-1 and TRBJ2-4; D is ambiguous. Germline V lookup: CDR1 LGHDT, CDR2 YNNKEL (reference sequence). V lost 1 base and J lost 13, with 11 bases in between. The CDR3 loop spans 12 amino acids. The CDR3 DNA follows: TGTGCCAGCAGCCAAGCTCTGACGGTGCAGTACTTC. It specifies CASSQALTVQYF.

A few counts support this clonotype. V gene TRBV7-8 combines with J gene TRBJ1-4; TRBD1 might be the D (6 bases). CDR1 is SGHVS, CDR2 FQNEAQ, per germline. V was pared by 4 bases and J by 6 bases, with 15 bases between. The CDR3 extends over 15 amino acids. In DNA, the CDR3 is TGTGCCAGCAGCTACCCGCCGGGGGGCGATGAAAAACTGTTTTTT. Translated: CASSYPPGGDEKLFF.

This clonotype occurred a few times. This chain links TRBV11-1 with TRBJ2-3; 15 positions match TRBD2. The CDR3 is 17 amino acids. V gave up 3 bases and J gave up 6 bases; unmatched junction bases: 7. Germline assignment: CDR1 SGHAT and CDR2 FQDESV (reference sequence). The CDR3 here is CASSFKGLAGGVDTQYF. For the CDR3, the DNA is TGTGCCAGCAGCTTTAAGGGACTAGCGGGAGGCGTGGATACGCAGTATTTT.

This chain joins TRBV20-1 and TRBJ2-4; no definite D call. CDR3 length equals 11 residues. The V and J ends lost 3 bases and 4 bases respectively, with 4 bases between them. Germline V gene sequence: CDR1 DFQATT, CDR2 SNEGSKA (reference sequence). The CDR3 DNA reads as TGCAGTGCTAGCTGGAAAAACATTCAGTACTTC. Its translation is CSASWKNIQYF.

The rearrangement joins TRBV20-1 to TRBJ2-4, with 7 bases lining up with TRBD1. V trimming: 0 bases; J trimming: 7 bases; junction bases outside the gene matches: 9. Looked up from germline, CDR1 is DFQATT and CDR2 is SNEGSKA (reference sequence). The CDR3 covers 15 residues. CDR3: CSARDFRRQGNIQYF. The CDR3 nucleotides read TGCAGTGCTAGAGATTTCAGAAGACAGGGCAACATTCAGTACTTC.

The DNA of the CDR3 is TGTGCCAGCAGCGGCTGGACCGGGAAACCTGGAAACACCATATATTTT. Translation: CASSGWTGKPGNTIYF. The chain uses TRBV7-6 and TRBJ1-3; the D is unclear. V shed 5 bases and J shed 2 bases, with 16 bases lying between them. The germline V gene encodes CDR1 SGHVS and CDR2 FNYEAQ. The CDR3 spans 16 residues.